The rows below give T cell receptor beta chains drawn from one sample of a study of blood T cell repertoires in COVID-19. TCRdb's copy holds only in-frame clones and misses some; the assay was immunoSEQ multiplex PCR. The sample yields about 120,000 clones, about 78% seen once. Sequencing was carried out using peripheral blood. These receptors were collected from a man in his 70s with acute or convalescent COVID-19. The CDR3 runs from the conserved cysteine through the conserved F or W. D genes are given only for firm matches. The size entry is marked missing in some rows and otherwise reads once, few, many or a size class.

cdr3_length: 17; clone_size: NA; j_call: TRBJ2-3; d_call: NA; v_call: TRBV4-2; cdr3_nt: TGTGCCAGCAGCCAAGGGGTCGGGGGATCACGCACAGATACGCAGTATTTT; cdr3_aa: CASSQGVGGSRTDTQYF
cdr3_length: 13; clone_size: NA; j_call: TRBJ1-2; d_call: NA; v_call: TRBV27; cdr3_nt: TGTGCCAGCAGTTTGCGAAGGGGCTATGGCTACACCTTC; cdr3_aa: CASSLRRGYGYTF
cdr3_length: 14; clone_size: NA; j_call: TRBJ2-1; d_call: NA; v_call: TRBV6-5; cdr3_nt: TGTGCCAGCCGCGGGTCGAGCTCCTACAATGAGCAGTTCTTC; cdr3_aa: CASRGSSSYNEQFF
cdr3_length: 12; clone_size: NA; j_call: TRBJ1-2; d_call: NA; v_call: TRBV18; cdr3_nt: TGTGCCAGCTCACCCCCCGACTATGGCTACACCTTC; cdr3_aa: CASSPPDYGYTF
cdr3_length: 13; clone_size: NA; j_call: TRBJ2-3; d_call: TRBD1; v_call: TRBV29-1; cdr3_nt: TGCAGCGTTTCCACAGGGGGATCAGATACGCAGTATTTT; cdr3_aa: CSVSTGGSDTQYF
cdr3_length: 19; clone_size: NA; j_call: TRBJ1-4; d_call: TRBD1; v_call: TRBV19; cdr3_nt: TGTGCCAGTAGTATAGTCTGGGACAGGCTCCCTTCAACTAATGAAAAACTGTTTTTT; cdr3_aa: CASSIVWDRLPSTNEKLFF
cdr3_length: 14; clone_size: NA; j_call: TRBJ1-5; d_call: TRBD1; v_call: TRBV2; cdr3_nt: TGTGCCAGCAGAAGACAGGGAAGCAATCAGCCCCAGCATTTT; cdr3_aa: CASRRQGSNQPQHF
cdr3_length: 14; clone_size: NA; j_call: TRBJ1-6; d_call: TRBD1; v_call: TRBV5-6; cdr3_nt: TGTGCCAGCAGCGGGACAGGGGATAATTCACCCCTCCACTTT; cdr3_aa: CASSGTGDNSPLHF
cdr3_length: 13; clone_size: NA; j_call: TRBJ2-7; d_call: NA; v_call: TRBV3-1/TRBV3-2; cdr3_nt: TGTGCCAGCAGCGCAACACCTAGCGACGAGCAGTACTTC; cdr3_aa: CASSATPSDEQYF
cdr3_length: 18; clone_size: few; j_call: TRBJ1-3; d_call: TRBD1; v_call: TRBV5-5; cdr3_nt: TGTGCCAGCAGCTTGTCAGTTTCGACAGGGGGCGTTGGAAACACCATATATTTT; cdr3_aa: CASSLSVSTGGVGNTIYF
cdr3_length: 17; clone_size: NA; j_call: TRBJ2-5; d_call: TRBD2; v_call: TRBV25-1; cdr3_nt: TGTGCCAGCACCCCCGGATGGAGCGGGGGGTATCAAGAGACCCAGTACTTC; cdr3_aa: CASTPGWSGGYQETQYF
cdr3_length: 16; clone_size: NA; j_call: TRBJ2-7; d_call: TRBD2; v_call: TRBV6-1; cdr3_nt: TGTGCCAGCAGTGAAGAGTTAGCGGGGCGAGCCTACGAGCAGTACTTC; cdr3_aa: CASSEELAGRAYEQYF
cdr3_length: 14; clone_size: NA; j_call: TRBJ1-1; d_call: NA; v_call: TRBV4-1; cdr3_nt: TGCGCCAGCAGCCAAGTTCAGGCTACGACTGAAGCTTTCTTT; cdr3_aa: CASSQVQATTEAFF
cdr3_length: 14; clone_size: NA; j_call: TRBJ2-4; d_call: TRBD1; v_call: TRBV19; cdr3_nt: TGTGCCAGTAGTACGGGACAGGGGTTGGACATTCAGTACTTC; cdr3_aa: CASSTGQGLDIQYF
cdr3_length: 13; clone_size: NA; j_call: TRBJ1-1; d_call: NA; v_call: TRBV25-1; cdr3_nt: TGTGCCAGCAGAATCAGGGATTTTACTGAAGCTTTCTTT; cdr3_aa: CASRIRDFTEAFF
cdr3_length: 14; clone_size: NA; j_call: TRBJ1-1; d_call: NA; v_call: TRBV20-1; cdr3_nt: TGCAGTGCTAGTCTCCCGGGGTCGAACACTGAAGCTTTCTTT; cdr3_aa: CSASLPGSNTEAFF
cdr3_length: 13; clone_size: NA; j_call: TRBJ1-1; d_call: NA; v_call: TRBV3-1/TRBV3-2; cdr3_nt: TGTGCCAGCAGCCAAACAGGTCAGAATGCGGCTTTCTTT; cdr3_aa: CASSQTGQNAAFF
cdr3_length: 15; clone_size: once; j_call: TRBJ1-2; d_call: NA; v_call: TRBV3-1/TRBV3-2; cdr3_nt: TGTGCCAGCAGCCAAGACCGGGGGTCGCGTTATGGCTACACCTTC; cdr3_aa: CASSQDRGSRYGYTF
cdr3_length: 16; clone_size: NA; j_call: TRBJ1-4; d_call: TRBD1; v_call: TRBV5-1; cdr3_nt: TGCGCCAGCAGCTTGGAAGGGACAGGGCTAGGTGAAAAACTGTTTTTT; cdr3_aa: CASSLEGTGLGEKLFF
cdr3_length: 13; clone_size: once; j_call: TRBJ1-1; d_call: NA; v_call: TRBV4-1; cdr3_nt: TGCGCCAGCAGCCAACAGTCACAGGGATCAGCTTTCTTT; cdr3_aa: CASSQQSQGSAFF
cdr3_length: 15; clone_size: NA; j_call: TRBJ1-3; d_call: NA; v_call: TRBV4-1; cdr3_nt: TGCGCCAGCAGCCAAGGATTTAGGGAGGGAAACACCATATATTTT; cdr3_aa: CASSQGFREGNTIYF
cdr3_length: 14; clone_size: NA; j_call: TRBJ1-2; d_call: NA; v_call: TRBV5-4; cdr3_nt: TGTGCCAGCAGCTTGGATAGGGGAACCTATGGCTACACCTTC; cdr3_aa: CASSLDRGTYGYTF
cdr3_length: 18; clone_size: NA; j_call: TRBJ2-6; d_call: NA; v_call: TRBV7-8; cdr3_nt: TGTGCCAGCAGCTTAGTTGTACAGGGCGGGTCTGGGGCCAACGTCCTGACTTTC; cdr3_aa: CASSLVVQGGSGANVLTF
cdr3_length: 15; clone_size: NA; j_call: TRBJ2-1; d_call: NA; v_call: TRBV2; cdr3_nt: TGTGCCAGCAGAGCACGAGGAGGAGGGAATAATGAGCAGTTCTTC; cdr3_aa: CASRARGGGNNEQFF
cdr3_length: 16; clone_size: NA; j_call: TRBJ2-7; d_call: NA; v_call: TRBV7-2; cdr3_nt: TGTGCCAGCAGCTTAGAAGGGTACAGGGACTCCTACGAGCAGTACTTC; cdr3_aa: CASSLEGYRDSYEQYF
cdr3_length: 17; clone_size: once; j_call: TRBJ1-1; d_call: TRBD1; v_call: TRBV6-2/TRBV6-3; cdr3_nt: TGTGCCAGCAGTTACGGGAGACAGGGTTCGCGTAGCACTGAAGCTTTCTTT; cdr3_aa: CASSYGRQGSRSTEAFF
cdr3_length: 13; clone_size: NA; j_call: TRBJ2-5; d_call: NA; v_call: TRBV5-4; cdr3_nt: TGTGCCAGCAGCTACTTACCGGGGGAGACCCAGTACTTC; cdr3_aa: CASSYLPGETQYF
cdr3_length: 16; clone_size: NA; j_call: TRBJ1-6; d_call: NA; v_call: TRBV5-1; cdr3_nt: TGCGCCAGCAGCTTTGATCGGGTGCGGAATAATTCACCCCTCCACTTT; cdr3_aa: CASSFDRVRNNSPLHF
cdr3_length: 13; clone_size: NA; j_call: TRBJ1-1; d_call: NA; v_call: TRBV2; cdr3_nt: TGTGCCAGCAGTGTAGGACAGCTGTTGACAGCTTTCTTT; cdr3_aa: CASSVGQLLTAFF
cdr3_length: 15; clone_size: once; j_call: TRBJ2-2; d_call: TRBD1; v_call: TRBV18; cdr3_nt: TGTGCCAGCTCACCGGACAGGGTATTTACCGGGGAGCTGTTTTTT; cdr3_aa: CASSPDRVFTGELFF
cdr3_length: 12; clone_size: few; j_call: TRBJ1-5; d_call: NA; v_call: TRBV30; cdr3_nt: TGTGCCTGGACAGATAGCAATCAGCCCCAGCATTTT; cdr3_aa: CAWTDSNQPQHF
cdr3_length: 14; clone_size: NA; j_call: TRBJ2-1; d_call: TRBD1; v_call: TRBV7-9; cdr3_nt: TGTGCCAGCAGTACCGGGACAGGGCGCAATGAGCAGTTCTTC; cdr3_aa: CASSTGTGRNEQFF